This TCR beta chain comes out of a study of shared T cell receptors in the human thymus. The data were produced by immunoSEQ multiplex PCR, yet TCRdb's version contains in-frame clones alone and is incomplete. The table has just under 550,000 clones, more than 75% seen once; the top ten hold 0.013%. CDR3 length: 15 amino acids. Germline-derived CDR1 and CDR2 are KGHSH and LQKENI. With 3 bases removed from V and 3 bases from J, the gap between germline ends came to 14 bases. The same sample was also used in a study of human thymus T cells. From that paper: Healthy Finnish infants undergoing corrective surgery for congenital heart defects were used as donors. From resections taken during corrective heart surgery, the thymus tissue was obtained. Thymic and blood repertoires showed apparently biased V and J gene usage. In unrelated individuals, thymic repertoires overlapped highly, according to related research.

Sequenced sample: thymocytes. This receptor was identified in a boy in the first two years of life with a congenital heart defect. The chain is built from TRBV18 and TRBJ1-2; a weak D match, TRBD1 (5 bases). The CDR3 nucleotides read TGTGCCAGCTCACCGCTCTGGAGGGGCTACTATGGCTACACCTTC. This gives the protein CASSPLWRGYYGYTF.